This section outlines one T cell receptor beta chain sequence together with its context. The primer mix had 60 Vbeta and 13 Jbeta primers. Using immunoSEQ multiplex PCR, the repertoire was profiled, and TCRdb retains in-frame clones only, with some absent. The data contain approximately 120,000 clones, less than 80% of them singletons. This CDR3 comprises 15 residues. V lost 2 bases, J lost 7 bases, and 4 bases stayed unmatched. The germline V gene encodes CDR1 SGHRS and CDR2 YFSETQ. This sample is part of a study of cytomegalovirus exposure and HLA in healthy donors. This sequence originates from a man aged 25 to 45 in good health and CMV-seronegative. The J gene is TRBJ2-1, the V gene TRBV5-1; 12 bases map to TRBD2. The sequenced material came from PBMCs. The CDR3 here is CASSFASGGVNEQFF. The CDR3 coding sequence is TGCGCCAGCAGCTTTGCTAGCGGGGGGGTTAATGAGCAGTTCTTC. Filled out from reference TRBV5-1 and TRBJ2-1, the complete variable domain reads KAGVTQTPRYLIKTRGQQVTLSCSPISGHRSVSWYQQTPGQGLQFLFEYFSETQRNKGNFPGRFSGRQFSNSRSEMNVSTLELGDSALYLCASSFASGGVNEQFFGPGTRLTVL.